This TCR beta chain was sequenced for a study of monozygotic twins with inflammatory bowel disease. As to this clonotype: The target antigen is unknown.

Overall study results and limits: The data did not back a single strong IBD-associated clonotype or signal.

TCRdb re-analyzed the 5' RACE reads; it lists each CDR3 protein once, without DNA. This table lists about 170,000 distinct CDR3 sequences. CDR3 length equals 11 residues. CDR1 is DFQATT and CDR2 is SNEGSKA in the germline V gene (reference sequence). This TCR was recovered from a human donor with ulcerative colitis or Crohn's disease, or a healthy co-twin of an affected twin (not recorded which). Sequencing was done on a sample of blood. This chain links TRBV20-1 with TRBJ2-5. CDR3 sequence reads: CSGVGQETQYF.